This TCR beta chain derives from a study of T cell responses to AZD1222 COVID-19 vaccine. Overall study results and limits: Vaccination with two AZD1222 doses was followed by a rise in Spike-specific TCR breadth and depth. Variant regions that are unmutated are reportedly the target of nearly half of spike-specific TCRs. Sampling captured repertoires only after the peak T cell response. Females outnumbered males among donors, who were mostly white British; clonal diversity was possibly underestimated.

In this sample, this clone turned up a few times. As yet, its antigen is unknown. Data came from immunoSEQ multiplex PCR; TCRdb stores just in-frame clones and leaves some out. The top ten hold around 4.9% of the sample, which has 55,000 to 75,000 clones, around nine tenths seen once. V was shortened by 5 bases and J by 7 bases, with 15 bases between the two germline ends. This CDR3 is built from 13 residues. Per germline, CDR1 SGHTS and CDR2 YDEGEE. Sequences were derived from peripheral blood, sampled on day 0 of AZD1222 vaccination. The TCR sequence derives from an adult in good health. The chain couples TRBV5-8 to TRBJ1-2; unclear D gene. CDR3 region: CASRWTGEGGYTF. Written as DNA, the CDR3 is TGTGCCAGCAGATGGACCGGAGAGGGTGGCTACACCTTC.